Listed here are 6 T cell receptor beta chains from one sample, sequenced in a study of memory CD4+ T cells and cytomegalovirus serostatus. Single viable CD3+CD4+CD8-CD45RO+ cells were sorted as the memory CD4+ T cells. Assay used: immunoSEQ multiplex PCR; TCRdb lists only in-frame clones, some missing. The sample has some 41,000 clones, 79% seen once. Sequenced sample: memory CD4+ T cells from blood. Every receptor here comes from an adult in good health and CMV-seronegative.

The rearrangement joins TRBV4-1 to TRBJ1-4; maybe TRBD1 (6 bases). The CDR3 consists of 15 residues. V lost 2 bases to trimming and J lost 7 bases, with 14 bases between them. Germline lookup yields CDR1 MGHRA and CDR2 YSYEKL. CDR3 bases: TGCGCCAGCAGCCAAACTACAGGGTTCGGTGAAAAACTGTTTTTT. As protein: CASSQTTGFGEKLFF.

The CDR3 DNA follows: TGTGCCAGCAGCTCGTTGGTTGGCGGGGAGGGTGAGACCCAGTACTTC. Protein sequence: CASSSLVGGEGETQYF. The V gene is TRBV11-1, the J gene TRBJ2-5; TRBD2 aligns across 7 bases. The length of the CDR3 is 16 residues. The V gene's germline CDR1 is SGHAT and CDR2 FQDESV (reference sequence). The ends lost 4 bases at V and 5 bases at J; junction bases unmatched: 13. The entire variable domain, with the rest obtained from reference TRBV11-1 and TRBJ2-5, is as follows: EAEVAQSPRYKITEKSQAVAFWCDPISGHATLYWYRQILGQGPELLVQFQDESVVDDSQLPKDRFSAERLKGVDSTLKIQPAELGDSAMYLCASSSLVGGEGETQYFGPGTRLLVL.

A remark on this clone: The germline gene is not matched at one end of the junction; a read error may be the cause. The chain employs TRBV7-7 and TRBJ2-2, with 8 bases identical to TRBD2. CDR1 is SSHAT and CDR2 is FNYEAQ in the germline V gene (reference sequence). The CDR3 is 15 residues long. This chain's CDR3 is CASSLIGGGNGELFF. Written as DNA, the CDR3 is TGTGCTAGCAGCTTAATCGGCGGGGGGAACGGGGAGCTGTTTTTT. The variable domain in full, with the rest retrieved from reference TRBV7-7 and TRBJ2-2, is GAGVSQSPRYKVTKRGQDVTLRCDPISSHATLYWYQQALGQGPEFLTYFNYEAQPDKSGLPSDRFSAERPEGSISTLTIQRTEQRDSAMYRCASSLIGGGNGELFFGEGSRLTVL.

V and J are TRBV15 and TRBJ1-4; D remains ambiguous. V was pared by 5 bases and J by 5 bases, with 9 bases between. The CDR3 sequence is 13 residues long. Germline values: CDR1 LNHNV, CDR2 YYDKDF (reference sequence). The CDR3 DNA follows: TGTGCCACCAGCGGGCAGACGAATGAAAAACTGTTTTTT. Its protein product is CATSGQTNEKLFF.

This rearrangement joins TRBV5-1 to TRBJ1-1, with D perhaps TRBD1 (5 bases). The CDR3 is 14 residues long. The germline V gene encodes CDR1 SGHRS and CDR2 YFSETQ. Trimming pared 4 bases from V and 1 base from J, leaving 11 bases between. The CDR3 DNA follows: TGCGCCAGCAGCCCCCAAGGGACGAACACTGAAGCTTTCTTT. Protein sequence: CASSPQGTNTEAFF.

The J gene is TRBJ2-3, the V gene TRBV5-5; 9 positions agree with TRBD2. CDR3 size: 16 residues. With V trimmed by 0 bases and J by 5 bases, 7 bases remained unmatched. CDR1 is SGHKS and CDR2 is YYEKEE in the germline V gene (reference sequence). CDR3 amino acids: CASSLALAGQQDTQYF. The CDR3 DNA sequence: TGTGCCAGCAGCTTGGCCCTAGCGGGGCAGCAAGATACGCAGTATTTT.